This T cell receptor beta chain was captured in a study of shared clonotypes between healthy human individuals. The method was immunoSEQ multiplex PCR; TCRdb's version includes in-frame clones alone and lacks a portion of them. The table has some 500,000 clones, roughly 85% seen once. This TCR was recovered from a woman in her 40s in good health. Some clones in this sample may be carry-over from other donors' samples. The sequenced sample was PBMCs.

Here the CDR3 reads CASSRGAGQGWVEQYF. The CDR3 region has the DNA TGTGCCAGCTCACGTGGGGCCGGACAGGGGTGGGTCGAGCAGTACTTC. The rearrangement joins TRBV18 to TRBJ2-7; 9 nucleotides agree with TRBD1. The J segment lost 6 bases and the V segment lost 4 bases, leaving 13 bases of the junction unmatched. This CDR3 has 16 amino acids. Germline assignment: CDR1 KGHSH and CDR2 LQKENI.